This T cell receptor (beta chain) emerged from a study of blood T cells in healthy people across ages (dated by TCRdb to about 2015). Context from the whole study: In model experiments, template switching captured about one uniquely barcoded TCR beta cDNA molecule for every two T cells. The study measured age-related changes in TCR beta repertoire diversity using deep sequencing normalized with unique cDNA molecular identifiers. The donors were split into four age groups: young (average 16 years), middle-aged (more than 35), aged (more than 60) and long-lived (approximately 80). The study analyzed two additional independent replicas of 1 million unique cDNA reads from the same blood draw for two donors, one aged 18 to 29 and one aged 80 or older.

Donors were a few dozen systemically healthy Caucasian individuals from Russia aged roughly 6 to 100 years. Each donor gave 8.5 to 10 milliliters of peripheral blood, collected into EDTA-treated Vacutainer tubes. Ficoll-Paque density-gradient centrifugation was used to isolate PBMCs, with at least 6 million per sample. Trizol reagent was used to extract total RNA from PBMCs, with at least 6 micrograms per sample. For every donor, an aliquot of PBMCs went through flow cytometry to measure the percentages of naive CD45RAhigh/CD27high T cells. The research as a whole found: Bulk unsorted PBMC profiling prevented conclusive comparison of naive and antigen-experienced compartments. As age increased, observed TCR beta diversity per million T cells dropped in a roughly linear way, and a significant reduction was already evident by age 40. Estimates of total diversity based on one million sequenced T cells were considered lower bounds and underestimates. Compared with the aged group, the long-lived group had more naive CD4+ T cells, fewer expanded clones and increased TCR diversity, a pattern suggesting age selection. Because the CMV infection status of the donors was unknown, age-related changes in expanded clonotypes may potentially have been confounded. The percentage of naive T cells measured by flow cytometry correlated strongly with observed TCR beta diversity.

In regard to this clonotype: Its cognate antigen has yet to be identified. No base-level quality is on record; no much larger clone is a single base apart.

Libraries were prepared through 5' RACE. Sequencing instrument: Illumina HiSeq 2500. A second PCR of roughly 6 to 11 cycles was run with a J-beta primer mix and a sample-barcoded 5' primer. A template-switch 5' adaptor carrying 12 random nucleotides introduced a unique molecular identifier onto each TCR beta cDNA molecule. Each sample yielded at least 3 million CDR3-containing paired-end reads. All of the RNA was converted into first-strand cDNA using the Mint cDNA synthesis kit, with a TRBC-specific oligonucleotide serving as the primer. After uracil-DNA glycosylase treatment, a first 18-cycle PCR used universal primers M1SS and BC2_uni_R on all cDNA. For the original study's pipeline: Each sample was normalized by randomly selecting 1 million high-quality reads, each carrying a distinct molecular identifier. Reads sharing molecular identifiers were discarded rather than binned into consensus sequences. MiTCR, with a Q25 quality threshold and the strictest error-elimination algorithm, was used for CDR3 identification, clonotype clustering and error correction. A nonparametric unseen species model with Euler transformation was used to estimate lower-bound total TCR beta diversity. The public reads were run again by TCRdb, first through fastp at Q25 and then through MiXCR, and only productive beta chains were kept. Each CDR3 protein gets just one entry, which takes the most common genes and DNA from the rows behind it. These V and J calls derive from TCRdb rather than the authors' analysis. This sample has approximately 800,000 distinct CDR3 sequences in its table, and 20% to 25% of those were observed once. Jointly, the top ten make up roughly 3.5% of the sample.

Via the germline V gene (reference sequence), CDR1 is SEHNR and CDR2 FQNEAQ. The CDR3 measures 14 amino acids from cysteine to phenylalanine. Only the CDR3 DNA is retained, 42 bases long and in frame from the first base. V is cut by 8 bases and J by 16 bases, and the space between the germline ends is 26 bases. The same sample was also studied in work on T cells of mothers and their children. The other study reports the following: Donors were nine systemically healthy Caucasian individuals: three mothers and their six children. cDNA synthesis consumed the entire amount of extracted RNA, loaded at around 1.5 ug RNA in each 15 ul reaction. In the second PCR, sample barcodes and 2-4 random nucleotides were introduced via the M1S primer. Over 8 million TCR beta CDR3 reads came from each mother, compared with some 3 million reads from each child. In both related and unrelated pairs, thymic selection shapes the output of TCR recombination in a similar way, with inherited differences having only a minor effect. Normalized repertoire overlap in related mother-child pairs was always slightly higher than in unrelated mother-child pairs, but the difference was never significant. No persistent microchimeric T cell clones were found, with a detection sensitivity of approximately 100 clones per million clonotypes. The study used deep NGS to compare TCR beta repertoires of mothers and children, seeking features distinguishing related mother-child pairs from unrelated individuals. On average, the children were around 11 +/- 4 years old, while the mothers were roughly 36 +/- 4 years old. After adapters were ligated using NEBNext reagents, the libraries underwent 100+100 nt paired-end sequencing on an Illumina HiSeq 2000. Mother and child libraries were prepared a month apart and sequenced in separate runs to prevent cross-contamination. For each donor, somewhere between roughly 500,000 and 2,300,000 distinct TCR beta clonotypes were identified. Naive TCR beta clonotypes were estimated from low-frequency clonotypes matched to each donor's FACS-determined naive share, without sorting.

Here the chain combines TRBV7-9 and TRBJ2-2, with TRBD2 tentatively as D gene (6 bases match). Sequenced material: blood. The source of this sequence is a boy younger than 18 in good health. The CDR3 protein sequence reads: CASGVRGNTGDPFF. The DNA sequence reads TGTGCCAGCGGCGTCCGCGGGAACACCGGGGACCCGTTTTTT.